Listed below are T cell receptor beta chains from one sample, sequenced in a study of T cell responses to AZD1222 COVID-19 vaccine. Libraries were prepared by immunoSEQ multiplex PCR; TCRdb keeps only in-frame clonotypes and omits some of them. The top ten hold about 3.5% of the sample, which has 150,000 or so clones, 80% to 95% seen once. Material: peripheral blood, obtained on day 0 of AZD1222 vaccination. The receptors were gathered from an adult in good health. Each CDR3 is given with its conserved first and last residue. The D gene is left open where the match is weak. Size is stated for part of the rows, as once, few or many counts, or as a class when the clone is expanded.

clone size: -; J gene: TRBJ1-1; D gene: TRBD1; V gene: TRBV6-1; CDR3 protein: CASSETGVRTEAFF; CDR3 DNA: TGTGCCAGCAGTGAGACAGGGGTTCGAACTGAAGCTTTCTTT
clone size: -; J gene: TRBJ1-1; D gene: -; V gene: TRBV6-5; CDR3 protein: CASSLGRVNTEAFF; CDR3 DNA: TGTGCCAGCAGCCTGGGACGAGTGAACACTGAAGCTTTCTTT
clone size: once; J gene: TRBJ2-1; D gene: TRBD2; V gene: TRBV2; CDR3 protein: CASSESGRASYEQFF; CDR3 DNA: TGTGCCAGCAGTGAGAGCGGGAGGGCCTCATATGAGCAGTTCTTC
clone size: -; J gene: TRBJ2-1; D gene: -; V gene: TRBV7-3; CDR3 protein: CASSLTSGSNEQFF; CDR3 DNA: TGTGCCAGCAGCTTAACTTCGGGGAGTAATGAGCAGTTCTTC
clone size: -; J gene: TRBJ1-5; D gene: -; V gene: TRBV6-5; CDR3 protein: CASRLSTVSNQPQHF; CDR3 DNA: TGTGCCAGCAGGTTATCGACAGTTAGCAATCAGCCCCAGCATTTT
clone size: -; J gene: TRBJ2-5; D gene: -; V gene: TRBV5-4; CDR3 protein: CASSLPGGLETQYF; CDR3 DNA: TGTGCCAGCAGCTTACCCGGCGGGTTGGAGACCCAGTACTTC
clone size: -; J gene: TRBJ1-1; D gene: -; V gene: TRBV30; CDR3 protein: CAWSDTKGIGTEAFF; CDR3 DNA: TGTGCCTGGTCCGATACGAAGGGGATAGGAACTGAAGCTTTCTTT
clone size: few; J gene: TRBJ1-3; D gene: -; V gene: TRBV9; CDR3 protein: CASSIEVPDNVYF; CDR3 DNA: TGTGCCAGCAGCATAGAGGTCCCCGACAACGTATATTTT
clone size: -; J gene: TRBJ1-6; D gene: -; V gene: TRBV28; CDR3 protein: CASSSKVTTLHF; CDR3 DNA: TGTGCCAGCAGTTCCAAGGTTACTACCCTCCACTTT
clone size: -; J gene: TRBJ2-1; D gene: -; V gene: TRBV27; CDR3 protein: CASSLQGISYNEQFF; CDR3 DNA: TGTGCCAGCAGTTTGCAGGGTATCTCCTACAATGAGCAGTTCTTC
clone size: -; J gene: TRBJ2-7; D gene: -; V gene: TRBV5-1; CDR3 protein: CASSLVIGVDRTSNEQYF; CDR3 DNA: TGCGCCAGCAGCTTGGTCATCGGTGTGGACCGTACATCGAACGAGCAGTACTTC
clone size: -; J gene: TRBJ2-7; D gene: TRBD2; V gene: TRBV7-2; CDR3 protein: CASSLETGLAANGRTEQYF; CDR3 DNA: TGTGCCAGCAGCTTAGAAACGGGGCTAGCGGCAAACGGTAGGACCGAGCAGTACTTC
clone size: -; J gene: TRBJ2-1; D gene: -; V gene: TRBV5-6; CDR3 protein: CASSLPRGIPDYNEQFF; CDR3 DNA: TGTGCCAGCAGCCTCCCGAGGGGGATTCCAGATTACAATGAGCAGTTCTTC
clone size: -; J gene: TRBJ2-7; D gene: -; V gene: TRBV7-2; CDR3 protein: CASSLVGSERIEQYF; CDR3 DNA: TGTGCCAGCAGCTTAGTAGGTTCCGAGAGAATCGAGCAGTACTTC
clone size: few; J gene: TRBJ1-2; D gene: TRBD1; V gene: TRBV9; CDR3 protein: CASSWTGETVPYGYTF; CDR3 DNA: TGTGCCAGCAGCTGGACAGGGGAGACAGTCCCCTATGGCTACACCTTC
clone size: -; J gene: TRBJ2-1; D gene: -; V gene: TRBV28; CDR3 protein: CASSLRPINEQFF; CDR3 DNA: TGTGCCAGCAGTCTAAGACCGATCAATGAGCAGTTCTTC
clone size: -; J gene: TRBJ2-7; D gene: -; V gene: TRBV6-5; CDR3 protein: CASTEGGLVREQYF; CDR3 DNA: TGTGCCAGCACCGAAGGGGGGCTGGTGCGCGAGCAGTACTTC
clone size: -; J gene: TRBJ2-7; D gene: -; V gene: TRBV19; CDR3 protein: CASSITSPRGNFEQYF; CDR3 DNA: TGTGCCAGTAGTATAACGTCACCGAGGGGGAATTTCGAGCAGTACTTC